This T cell receptor (beta chain) was documented in a study of shared clonotypes between healthy human individuals. The authors' processing: Filtering differed because ImmunoSEQ produced junction-only sequences that carried no quality scores. Produced via immunoSEQ multiplex PCR; TCRdb's table is partial and in-frame only. V, J and clone size derive from that table, while D and trimming were established from the DNA sequence. The sample holds about 2.3 million clones, just under 95% seen once. The study separated CD4+ cells into CD45RA+ naive and CD45RA-negative memory subsets. Study results and limitations: Sequencing depth was predicted to influence how clonotypes are shared among donors.

Comment on this clone: What it binds is unknown.

The germline gives CDR1 KGHSH, CDR2 LQKENI. Trimming left V 4 bases short and J 1 base short, with 8 bases between. CDR3 length: 15 amino acids. The rearrangement links TRBV18 to TRBJ2-6, with a tentative D call TRBD1 (5 bases). The receptor's source is a man younger than 35 in good health. Some clones in this sample may be carry-over from other donors' samples. Input material: naive CD4+ T cells from PBMCs. Subset denoted: CD45RA+ positively selected. In DNA, the CDR3 is TGTGCCAGCTCACGGACACTTTCTGGGGCCAACGTCCTGACTTTC. The encoded protein is CASSRTLSGANVLTF.